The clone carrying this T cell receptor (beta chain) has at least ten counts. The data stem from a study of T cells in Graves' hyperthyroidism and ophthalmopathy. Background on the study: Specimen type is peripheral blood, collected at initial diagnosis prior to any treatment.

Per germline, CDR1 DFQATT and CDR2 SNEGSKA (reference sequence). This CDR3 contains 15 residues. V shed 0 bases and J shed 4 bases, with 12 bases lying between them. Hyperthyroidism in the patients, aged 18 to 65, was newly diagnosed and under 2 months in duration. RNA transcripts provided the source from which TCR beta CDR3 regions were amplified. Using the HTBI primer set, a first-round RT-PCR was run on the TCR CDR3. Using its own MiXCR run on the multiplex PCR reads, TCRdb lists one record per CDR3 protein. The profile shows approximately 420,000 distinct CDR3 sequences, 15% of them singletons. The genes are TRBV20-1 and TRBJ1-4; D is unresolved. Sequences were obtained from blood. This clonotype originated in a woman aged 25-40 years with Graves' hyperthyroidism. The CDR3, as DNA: TGCAGTGCTAGAGATCACCACGGTCTTAATGAAAAACTGTTTTTT. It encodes CSARDHHGLNEKLFF.